A selection of T cell receptor beta chains follows, all from one sample in a study of blood T cell repertoires in COVID-19. Generated by immunoSEQ multiplex PCR, the TCRdb table keeps only in-frame clones and is missing some. The sample includes about 140,000 clones, 88% of them seen just once. Sequenced: peripheral blood. All receptors come from a man between 65 and 85 years old with acute or convalescent COVID-19. CDR3s include the opening cysteine and the closing phenylalanine or tryptophan. D genes are given only for firm matches. Some rows have no size entry. The others give once, few or many, or a class for an expanded clone.

v_call: TRBV6-1; j_call: TRBJ1-6; clone_size: -; d_call: TRBD1; cdr3_aa: CASSESGGKSSYNSPLHF; cdr3_nt: TGTGCCAGCAGTGAATCAGGGGGTAAAAGCTCCTATAATTCACCCCTCCACTTT
v_call: TRBV2; j_call: TRBJ2-4; clone_size: -; d_call: TRBD2; cdr3_aa: CASAAGGRGNIQYF; cdr3_nt: TGTGCCAGCGCGGCGGGGGGTCGTGGAAACATTCAGTACTTC
v_call: TRBV27; j_call: TRBJ2-1; clone_size: few; d_call: -; cdr3_aa: CASTNRGSSYNEQFF; cdr3_nt: TGTGCCAGCACGAATCGGGGGAGCTCCTACAATGAGCAGTTCTTC
v_call: TRBV9; j_call: TRBJ2-3; clone_size: once; d_call: TRBD2; cdr3_aa: CASSVGTSGVLDTQYF; cdr3_nt: TGTGCCAGCAGCGTAGGGACTAGCGGGGTATTAGATACGCAGTATTTT
v_call: TRBV4-1; j_call: TRBJ2-1; clone_size: -; d_call: -; cdr3_aa: CASSQIPRTSSYNEQFF; cdr3_nt: TGCGCCAGCAGCCAAATTCCGCGGACAAGCTCCTACAATGAGCAGTTCTTC
v_call: TRBV5-4; j_call: TRBJ2-5; clone_size: -; d_call: TRBD1; cdr3_aa: CASSWADRGETQYF; cdr3_nt: TGTGCCAGCAGCTGGGCCGACAGGGGGGAGACCCAGTACTTC
v_call: TRBV19; j_call: TRBJ1-1; clone_size: -; d_call: TRBD1; cdr3_aa: CASSTRTGGLNTEAFF; cdr3_nt: TGTGCCAGTAGTACCCGGACAGGGGGCTTGAACACTGAAGCTTTCTTT
v_call: TRBV5-1; j_call: TRBJ2-4; clone_size: -; d_call: -; cdr3_aa: CASSTDSQAKNIQYF; cdr3_nt: TGCGCCAGCAGCACGGACAGTCAGGCCAAAAACATTCAGTACTTC
v_call: TRBV2; j_call: TRBJ2-2; clone_size: -; d_call: -; cdr3_aa: CASSFQGFRATGELFF; cdr3_nt: TGTGCCAGCAGCTTCCAGGGGTTTCGTGCCACCGGGGAGCTGTTTTTT
v_call: TRBV28; j_call: TRBJ2-3; clone_size: -; d_call: TRBD1; cdr3_aa: CASSFLQGAGNTQYF; cdr3_nt: TGTGCCAGCAGCTTCCTACAGGGGGCGGGAAATACGCAGTATTTT
v_call: TRBV7-8; j_call: TRBJ1-1; clone_size: -; d_call: -; cdr3_aa: CASSLDGRAITLAFF; cdr3_nt: TGTGCCAGCAGCTTAGATGGCAGGGCGATAACCTTAGCTTTCTTT
v_call: TRBV9; j_call: TRBJ2-1; clone_size: -; d_call: TRBD2; cdr3_aa: CASSTSGSSYNEQFF; cdr3_nt: TGTGCCAGCAGTACTAGCGGAAGCTCCTACAATGAGCAGTTCTTC
v_call: TRBV10-1; j_call: TRBJ1-1; clone_size: once; d_call: -; cdr3_aa: CASSESSGLGALNTEAFF; cdr3_nt: TGCGCCAGCAGTGAGTCGAGTGGATTGGGGGCCCTAAACACTGAAGCTTTCTTT
v_call: TRBV7-9; j_call: TRBJ2-7; clone_size: -; d_call: -; cdr3_aa: CASSLDRSSYEQYF; cdr3_nt: TGTGCCAGCAGCTTAGACAGATCCTCCTACGAGCAGTACTTC
v_call: TRBV24-1; j_call: TRBJ2-7; clone_size: -; d_call: TRBD1; cdr3_aa: CATPGTGYYEQYF; cdr3_nt: TGTGCCACCCCCGGGACAGGGTACTACGAGCAGTACTTC
v_call: TRBV28; j_call: TRBJ1-1; clone_size: -; d_call: -; cdr3_aa: CASSSARTEAFF; cdr3_nt: TGTGCCAGCAGTTCCGCGAGGACTGAAGCTTTCTTT
v_call: TRBV27; j_call: TRBJ2-1; clone_size: once; d_call: TRBD2; cdr3_aa: CASSLSLAGGNEQFF; cdr3_nt: TGTGCCAGCAGTTTAAGTCTAGCGGGGGGCAATGAGCAGTTCTTC
v_call: TRBV6-1; j_call: TRBJ1-2; clone_size: -; d_call: -; cdr3_aa: CASSETRGYYGYTF; cdr3_nt: TGTGCCAGCAGTGAAACTCGGGGGTACTATGGCTACACCTTC
v_call: TRBV10-1; j_call: TRBJ2-1; clone_size: once; d_call: -; cdr3_aa: CASSEARGSYNEQFF; cdr3_nt: TGCGCCAGCAGTGAGGCCCGGGGATCCTACAATGAGCAGTTCTTC
v_call: TRBV6-4; j_call: TRBJ1-5; clone_size: -; d_call: -; cdr3_aa: CASSVVGGEPQHF; cdr3_nt: TGTGCCAGCAGTGTTGTGGGAGGGGAGCCCCAGCATTTT
v_call: TRBV5-5; j_call: TRBJ2-6; clone_size: -; d_call: -; cdr3_aa: CASSLGLRGSGANVLTF; cdr3_nt: TGTGCCAGCAGCTTGGGCTTGCGGGGCTCTGGGGCCAACGTCCTGACTTTC
v_call: TRBV5-1; j_call: TRBJ2-1; clone_size: once; d_call: TRBD2; cdr3_aa: CASRTSGSSYNEQFF; cdr3_nt: TGCGCCAGCCGCACTAGCGGCAGCTCCTACAATGAGCAGTTCTTC
v_call: TRBV2; j_call: TRBJ2-4; clone_size: -; d_call: -; cdr3_aa: CASSEEGTSVQYF; cdr3_nt: TGTGCCAGCAGTGAAGAAGGGACATCGGTACAGTACTTC
v_call: TRBV7-6; j_call: TRBJ2-1; clone_size: once; d_call: TRBD2; cdr3_aa: CASSSRSRLAGEGNEQFF; cdr3_nt: TGTGCCAGCAGCTCTCGCTCACGACTAGCGGGAGAAGGTAATGAGCAGTTCTTC
v_call: TRBV7-2; j_call: TRBJ2-7; clone_size: few; d_call: -; cdr3_aa: CASSLGAGQLYEQYF; cdr3_nt: TGTGCCAGCAGCTTAGGGGCGGGACAGCTCTACGAGCAGTACTTC
v_call: TRBV5-4; j_call: TRBJ2-7; clone_size: -; d_call: TRBD1; cdr3_aa: CASSPGGYEQYF; cdr3_nt: TGTGCCAGCAGTCCAGGGGGCTACGAGCAGTACTTC
v_call: TRBV6-1; j_call: TRBJ2-1; clone_size: -; d_call: -; cdr3_aa: CASSESYSYNEQFF; cdr3_nt: TGTGCCAGCAGTGAGAGCTACTCCTACAATGAGCAGTTCTTC
v_call: TRBV6-6; j_call: TRBJ1-6; clone_size: -; d_call: -; cdr3_aa: CASSYNMGGHNSPLHF; cdr3_nt: TGTGCCAGCAGTTACAACATGGGAGGACATAATTCACCCCTCCACTTT
v_call: TRBV3-1/TRBV3-2; j_call: TRBJ1-1; clone_size: -; d_call: -; cdr3_aa: CASTSGQLNTEAFF; cdr3_nt: TGTGCCAGCACCTCAGGTCAGCTGAACACTGAAGCTTTCTTT
v_call: TRBV19; j_call: TRBJ1-6; clone_size: once; d_call: -; cdr3_aa: CASSIGQLGPLHF; cdr3_nt: TGTGCCAGTAGTATCGGACAGCTTGGACCCCTCCACTTT
v_call: TRBV19; j_call: TRBJ1-2; clone_size: -; d_call: -; cdr3_aa: CASRTPTGLGFSGYTF; cdr3_nt: TGTGCCAGTAGGACCCCAACTGGACTTGGATTCTCTGGCTACACCTTC
v_call: TRBV30; j_call: TRBJ1-5; clone_size: -; d_call: TRBD1; cdr3_aa: CAWSVQTGVNQPQHF; cdr3_nt: TGTGCCTGGAGTGTACAGACAGGGGTCAATCAGCCCCAGCATTTT
v_call: TRBV30; j_call: TRBJ2-7; clone_size: -; d_call: -; cdr3_aa: CAWGRTDNYEQYF; cdr3_nt: TGTGCCTGGGGTAGGACAGACAACTACGAGCAGTACTTC
v_call: TRBV5-1; j_call: TRBJ2-5; clone_size: -; d_call: TRBD2; cdr3_aa: CASRAVLAGGLGETQYF; cdr3_nt: TGCGCCAGCAGGGCCGTTCTAGCGGGAGGGCTTGGAGAGACCCAGTACTTC
v_call: TRBV11-1; j_call: TRBJ2-1; clone_size: once; d_call: -; cdr3_aa: CASSSGGSYNEQFF; cdr3_nt: TGTGCCAGCAGCTCCGGGGGATCCTACAATGAGCAGTTCTTC
v_call: TRBV3-1/TRBV3-2; j_call: TRBJ2-1; clone_size: once; d_call: TRBD2; cdr3_aa: CASSQRGGRAVNEQFF; cdr3_nt: TGTGCCAGCAGCCAAAGAGGCGGGAGGGCCGTAAATGAGCAGTTCTTC
v_call: TRBV19; j_call: TRBJ2-5; clone_size: -; d_call: -; cdr3_aa: CASLSGETQYF; cdr3_nt: TGTGCCAGCCTCAGCGGGGAGACCCAGTACTTC
v_call: TRBV2; j_call: TRBJ1-2; clone_size: -; d_call: -; cdr3_aa: CASTTENYGYTF; cdr3_nt: TGTGCCAGTACGACAGAGAACTATGGCTACACCTTC
v_call: TRBV28; j_call: TRBJ1-3; clone_size: -; d_call: -; cdr3_aa: CASSPRSSGNTIYF; cdr3_nt: TGTGCCAGCAGCCCGAGATCCTCTGGAAACACCATATATTTT
v_call: TRBV19; j_call: TRBJ2-1; clone_size: -; d_call: TRBD1; cdr3_aa: CASTRTGVEQFF; cdr3_nt: TGTGCCAGTACGAGGACAGGGGTTGAGCAGTTCTTC